Detailed here is one T cell receptor (beta chain). This CDR3 region has 16 residues. In germline, CDR1 is SGDLS, CDR2 YYNGEE. The V end was cut by 3 bases, the J end by 1 base, with 11 bases between. RNA totalling roughly 0.45 to 1 ug underwent reverse transcription with random hexamers. TCRdb redid the calling of the immunoSEQ multiplex PCR reads with MiXCR, one entry per CDR3 protein. The sample has 300,000 to 350,000 distinct CDR3 sequences; roughly 94% are singletons. The data were taken from a study of CD8 T cells in Susac syndrome. TCR beta from blood CD8+ and CD4+ T cells was sequenced. The sample consisted of CD4+ T cells from PBMCs. The sequence was collected from a human donor with multiple sclerosis. The chain has TRBV9 and TRBJ2-6; D call uncertain. CDR3 coding DNA: TGTGCCAGCAGCGCTGAGAGCTATTCTGGGGCCAACGTCCTGACTTTC. It yields the protein CASSAESYSGANVLTF.